These 15 T cell receptor beta chains share one sample of origin, sequenced in a study of CD8 T cells in ankylosing spondylitis. TCRdb reprocessed the 5' RACE reads via MiXCR and lists one record per CDR3 protein. The sample contains 310,000 or so distinct CDR3 sequences, approximately 20% of which appear only once. Material for sequencing was blood, either unsorted or a sorted T cell fraction (not recorded which). These receptors originate from a male donor with ankylosing spondylitis or in good health (not recorded which).

The gene calls are TRBV6-6 and TRBJ1-2; D is undetermined. CDR1 is MNHNY, CDR2 SVGAGI, per germline (reference sequence). The V gene lost 7 bases and the J gene lost 7 bases, with 13 bases spanning the gap. The CDR3 is 12 amino acids. Here the CDR3 reads CASKEPRLGYTF. CDR3 bases: TGTGCCAGCAAGGAGCCAAGGCTTGGCTACACCTTC.

This clonotype appeared a few times. This chain uses TRBV29-1 with TRBJ2-7; D call uncertain. Deletions cut 0 bases from V and 1 base from J, with 13 bases between. Germline V gene data show CDR1 as SQVTM and CDR2 as ANQGSEA. The CDR3 runs to 15 residues. The CDR3 DNA sequence: TGCAGCGTTGAAGAAGGCAAAACTGTGTCCTACGAGCAGTACGTC. Protein sequence: CSVEEGKTVSYEQYV.

There are a few counts of this clonotype. V and J are TRBV20-1 and TRBJ2-1; D assignment may be TRBD1 or TRBD2 (6 bases each). This CDR3 has 13 amino acids. Germline V gives CDR1 DFQATT, CDR2 SNEGSKA (reference sequence). Trimming stripped 5 bases from V and 7 bases from J, with 15 bases between. DNA of the CDR3: TGCAGTGCTCACGGGGGCGCGAGGAATGAGCAGTTCTTC. This encodes CSAHGGARNEQFF.

CDR3 loop: CSAITGTSGGRDTQYF. The CDR3 coding sequence is TGCAGCGCCATCACCGGGACTAGCGGGGGGCGGGATACGCAGTATTTT. This chain links TRBV29-1 with TRBJ2-3; 15 bases are a match to TRBD2. With 7 bases clipped from V and 6 bases from J, the junction kept 11 bases outside the gene matches. The CDR3 runs to 16 residues. The germline V gene encodes CDR1 SQVTM and CDR2 ANQGSEA.

Only a few counts were recorded for this clonotype. The J gene is TRBJ2-1, the V gene TRBV6-1, with D possibly being TRBD1 (5 bases). Per germline, CDR1 MNHNS and CDR2 SASEGT. The ends were cut back, 5 bases at V and 3 bases at J, with 11 bases in the middle. The CDR3 is made up of 14 amino acids. CDR3 nucleotides: TGTGCCAGCAGTCCGACAGTCAGCTACAATGAGCAGTTCTTC. Its protein is CASSPTVSYNEQFF.

This clonotype has ten or more counts. The chain uses TRBV6-1 and TRBJ1-2, with 7 bases lining up with TRBD1. Germline CDR1 reads MNHNS; CDR2 reads SASEGT. V lost 2 bases and J lost 7; bases outside the gene matches: 10. This CDR3 has 15 amino acids. As DNA, the CDR3 is TGTGCCAGCAGTGAACGAATCGGGACAGCCCTTGGCTACACCTTC. Its translation: CASSERIGTALGYTF.

In this sample, this clonotype turned up a few times. V usage is TRBV20-1 and J usage is TRBJ1-6; D gene unclear. The CDR3 consists of 16 residues. The germline V gene has CDR1 DFQATT and CDR2 SNEGSKA (reference sequence). V was cut by 0 bases and J by 8 bases, with 17 bases left in between. The CDR3 spells CSARDPEPFLDSPLHF. DNA for the CDR3: TGCAGTGCTAGAGATCCCGAGCCGTTCCTCGATTCACCCCTCCACTTT.

The chain is built from TRBV3-1 and TRBJ2-1; 8 bases line up with TRBD2. Germline lookup yields CDR1 LGHDT and CDR2 YNNKEL (reference sequence). The CDR3 extends over 13 amino acids. V lost 6 bases to trimming and J lost 7 bases; unmatched junction nucleotides: 5. The CDR3 here is CASRGPGGNEQFF. The CDR3 bases are TGTGCCAGCAGAGGGCCGGGGGGGAATGAGCAGTTCTTC.

V gene TRBV5-1 combines with J gene TRBJ2-1; 9 nucleotides agree with TRBD1. Germline trimming cut 2 bases from V and 8 bases from J; bases unmatched to any gene: 5. Looked up from germline, CDR1 is SGHRS and CDR2 is YFSETQ. CDR3 size: 14 residues. CDR3 region: CASSFDRGTYEQFF. DNA of the CDR3: TGCGCCAGCAGCTTCGACAGGGGGACTTATGAGCAGTTCTTC. Full variable domain (missing parts from reference TRBV5-1 and TRBJ2-1): KAGVTQTPRYLIKTRGQQVTLSCSPISGHRSVSWYQQTPGQGLQFLFEYFSETQRNKGNFPGRFSGRQFSNSRSEMNVSTLELGDSALYLCASSFDRGTYEQFFGPGTRLTVL.

The V and J genes are TRBV21-1 and TRBJ2-7; TRBD1, the table's D call, was not compared with the DNA. TRBV21-1 is designated a pseudogene. CDR3 length: 14 residues. CDR3 sequence reads: CASSKGTSSYEQYV. CDR3 DNA: TGTGCCAGCAGCAAGGGGACGAGCTCCTACGAGCAGTACGTC.

The chain combines TRBV28 with TRBJ2-5; TRBD2 matches 8 bases. V gave up 7 bases and J gave up 4 bases; unmatched junction bases: 14. Germline values: CDR1 MDHEN, CDR2 SYDVKM. The CDR3 runs to 16 residues. The CDR3 sequence is CASKIAGPILGETQYF. CDR3 nucleotide sequence: TGTGCCAGCAAAATAGCGGGACCAATCCTAGGAGAGACCCAGTACTTC.

V gene TRBV20-1 combines with J gene TRBJ2-2; TRBD2 matches 10 bases. The CDR3 has 17 residues. V lost 1 base, J lost 3 bases, and 8 bases stayed unmatched. The V gene's germline CDR1 is DFQATT and CDR2 SNEGSKA (reference sequence). CDR3 loop: CSARGASGGLHTGELFF. The DNA for the CDR3 is TGCAGTGCTAGAGGCGCTAGCGGGGGCCTTCACACCGGGGAGCTGTTTTTT.

This clonotype was observed once. The chain joins TRBV12-2 to TRBJ1-1; TRBD1, as called in the table, went unchecked against the DNA. TRBV12-2 is designated a pseudogene. The CDR3 consists of 15 residues. CDR3 amino acids: CASRQGQPLHTEAFF. DNA of the CDR3: TGTGCAAGTCGCCAGGGACAGCCGCTACACACTGAAGCTTTCTTT.

This clonotype occurred once. V and J are TRBV12-3 or TRBV12-4 and TRBJ2-1; 8 nucleotides align to TRBD1. With 6 bases clipped from V and 6 bases from J, the junction kept 7 bases outside the gene matches. There are 14 residues in the CDR3. As DNA, the CDR3 is TGTGCCAGCAGCCCTCTCGACAGGGGCAATGAGCAGTTCTTC. It is translated as CASSPLDRGNEQFF.

The J gene is TRBJ2-2, the V gene TRBV4-2; TRBD2 matches 16 bases. This CDR3 comprises 22 residues. Germline-derived CDR1 and CDR2 are LGHNA and YNFKEQ. V shed 2 bases and J 0 bases; nucleotides not matched to a gene: 12. In nucleotides, the CDR3 is TGTGCCAGCAGCCAACCGGGGACTAGCGGGGGGGGAACCCACGCGAACACCGGGGAGCTGTTTTTT. Amino acids: CASSQPGTSGGGTHANTGELFF.